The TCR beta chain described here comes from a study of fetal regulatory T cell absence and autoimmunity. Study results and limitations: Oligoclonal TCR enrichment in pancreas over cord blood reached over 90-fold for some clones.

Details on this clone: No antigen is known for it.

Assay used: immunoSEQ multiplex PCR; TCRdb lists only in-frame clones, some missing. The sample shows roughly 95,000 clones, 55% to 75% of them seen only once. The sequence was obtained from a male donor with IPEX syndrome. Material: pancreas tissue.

The CDR3, as DNA: TGTGCCAGCAGCTTAGATCGGGTAGGGGGTTCCTCTGGGGCCAACGTCCTGACTTTC. Translated, it gives CASSLDRVGGSSGANVLTF. The genes are TRBV11-2 and TRBJ2-6; D is perhaps TRBD1 (6 bases). Germline V gives CDR1 SGHAT, CDR2 FQNNGV. This CDR3 has 19 amino acids. The V end was cut by 0 bases, the J end by 0 bases, with 15 bases between.